Only a few counts were recorded for the clone carrying this TCR beta chain. What it binds is unknown. The sample belongs to a study of cytomegalovirus exposure and HLA in healthy donors. General study results and limits: Some TCR beta chains (around 160 of them) were listed as cytomegalovirus-associated.

With 3 bases clipped from V and 4 bases from J, the junction kept 5 bases outside the gene matches. The germline V gene encodes CDR1 SGHNT and CDR2 YENEEA. The CDR3 consists of 15 residues. The PCR employed 60 Vbeta primers together with 13 Jbeta primers. This table comes from immunoSEQ multiplex PCR, and its TCRdb copy is limited to in-frame clones, with some not included. The data hold around 130,000 clones, with 74% observed a single time. The sequencing input was PBMCs. This clonotype originated in a middle-aged man in good health and CMV-seropositive. V and J are TRBV11-3 and TRBJ2-2, with 7 positions matching TRBD2. The DNA for the CDR3 is TGTGCCAGCAGCTTGGGGGGGAGGAGCACCGGGGAGCTGTTTTTT. This codes for CASSLGGRSTGELFF.